This T cell receptor (beta chain) was identified during a study of blood T cell repertoires in COVID-19 (dated by TCRdb to the early 2020s). About the full investigation: Samples from collaborators originated in the United States, Italy and Spain and spanned both the acute and convalescent phases of COVID-19. The prospective study material was composed of cDNA or gDNA derived from T cells, B-cell-depleted T cells, or PBMCs. Subjects who had been exposed to COVID-19, were actively infected with it, or had recovered from it provided the deeply sampled blood TCRbeta repertoires that made up the dataset. A freely available public database, intended as a resource for researchers studying the immune response to SARS-CoV-2, is where the repertoires were released. The samples were drawn from two sources: the first 160 participants of the ongoing ImmuneRACE study, and 1,000 to 1,500 subjects contributed by 6 global collaborators. Sample metadata almost always included a de-identified subject ID, COVID-19 status, age in years and sex. Where available, HLA class I and class II types were obtained from metadata supplied by the sample provider rather than from assay-based typing.

In Seattle, one collaborating source enrolled patients while the infection was active and tracked those patients longitudinally over the course of disease. Whole blood was collected in K2EDTA tubes by collaborating institutions according to the institutions' own protocols. Collaborator samples were shipped for TCRbeta analysis as frozen whole blood, isolated PBMCs, or DNA extracted from either sample type. TCRbeta CDR3 regions were amplified from genomic DNA by means of the immunoSEQ Assay, a bias-controlled multiplex PCR. Under the source paper's analysis protocol: The number of nucleated cells in each sample was estimated from the amplification of reference gene primers within the assay. To quantify the absolute abundance of each unique TCRbeta CDR3 rearrangement, sequence reads were collapsed and filtered. For each sample, productive Simpson clonality was calculated as the square root of Simpson's diversity index across productive rearrangements. The clones in this table, taken by TCRdb from immuneACCESS, are in-frame only. Not every clone is retained; where verified, under half of the shortfall comes from an unresolved V gene, and the cause of the rest is unknown. That table supplies the V and J calls and clone size; D and trimming were determined from the DNA. In this sample the table shows roughly 410,000 clones, 75% to 90% of which occur a single time. Roughly 1.6% of the sample is held by the ten biggest clonotypes.

What the study reported, not specific to this receptor: Clinical and demographic metadata were provided uncurated, with the amount varying by source and participant.

This clone was counted between two and nine times. Its recognized antigen is unknown. Base qualities are not recorded, but no much larger clone differs from it by a single base. V lost 0 bases and J lost 4 bases; the stretch between them is 10 bases long. The CDR3 sequence holds 14 residues, the cysteine and phenylalanine included. Left in the record is the CDR3 DNA by itself, 42 bases read in frame from the first base. Taken from the germline V gene, the CDR1 and CDR2 loops are SGHRS and YFSETQ. The chain employs TRBV5-1 and TRBJ1-1, with no confidently assigned D gene. The sequenced sample was peripheral blood. This sequence was found in a woman aged 40 to 50 with COVID-19, enrolled during active disease. The nucleotide sequence is given as TGCGCCAGCAGCTTGGTCGGGTTGGGCACTGAAGCTTTCTTT. This codes for CASSLVGLGTEAFF.